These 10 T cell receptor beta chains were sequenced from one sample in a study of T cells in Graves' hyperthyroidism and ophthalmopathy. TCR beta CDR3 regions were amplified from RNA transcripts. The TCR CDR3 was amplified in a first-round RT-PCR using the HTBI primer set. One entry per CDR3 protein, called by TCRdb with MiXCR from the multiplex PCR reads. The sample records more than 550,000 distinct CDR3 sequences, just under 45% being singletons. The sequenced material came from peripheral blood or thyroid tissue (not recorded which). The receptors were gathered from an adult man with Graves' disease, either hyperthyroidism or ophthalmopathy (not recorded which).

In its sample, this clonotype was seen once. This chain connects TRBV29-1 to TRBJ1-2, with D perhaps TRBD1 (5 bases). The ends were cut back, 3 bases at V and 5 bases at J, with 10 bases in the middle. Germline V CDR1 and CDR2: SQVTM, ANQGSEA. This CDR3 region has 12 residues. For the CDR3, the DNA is TGCAGCGTTGAGACAGTACCTTATGGCTACACCTTC. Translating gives CSVETVPYGYTF.

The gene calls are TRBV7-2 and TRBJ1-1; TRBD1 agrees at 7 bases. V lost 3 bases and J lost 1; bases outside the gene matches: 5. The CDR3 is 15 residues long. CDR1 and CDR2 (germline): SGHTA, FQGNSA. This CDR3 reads CASSLGRTGNTEAFF. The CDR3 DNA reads TGTGCCAGCAGCTTGGGTCGGACAGGGAACACTGAAGCTTTCTTT.

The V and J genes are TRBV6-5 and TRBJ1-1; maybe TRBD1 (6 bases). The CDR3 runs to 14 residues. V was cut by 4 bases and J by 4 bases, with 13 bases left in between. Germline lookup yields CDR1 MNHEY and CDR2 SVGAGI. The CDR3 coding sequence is TGTGCCAGCAGTTCTAAGGGGGGGAGCACTGAAGCTTTCTTT. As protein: CASSSKGGSTEAFF.

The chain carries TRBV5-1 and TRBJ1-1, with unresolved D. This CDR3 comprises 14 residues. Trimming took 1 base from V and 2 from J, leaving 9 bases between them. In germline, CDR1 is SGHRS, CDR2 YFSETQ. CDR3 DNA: TGCGCCAGCAGCTTGAGCTCAGCCAACACTGAAGCTTTCTTT. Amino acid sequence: CASSLSSANTEAFF.

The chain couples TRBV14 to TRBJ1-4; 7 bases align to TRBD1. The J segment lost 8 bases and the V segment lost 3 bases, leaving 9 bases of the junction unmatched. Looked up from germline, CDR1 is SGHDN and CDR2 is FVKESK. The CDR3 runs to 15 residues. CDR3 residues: CASSQTRGMDEKLFF. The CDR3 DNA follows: TGTGCCAGCAGCCAGACCAGGGGGATGGACGAAAAACTGTTTTTT.

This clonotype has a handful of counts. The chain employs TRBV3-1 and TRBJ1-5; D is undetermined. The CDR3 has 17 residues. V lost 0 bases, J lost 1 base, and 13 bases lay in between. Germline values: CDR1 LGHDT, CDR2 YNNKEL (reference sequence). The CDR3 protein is CASSQEIRAYSNQPQHF. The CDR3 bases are TGTGCCAGCAGCCAAGAGATCCGGGCGTACAGCAATCAGCCCCAGCATTTT.

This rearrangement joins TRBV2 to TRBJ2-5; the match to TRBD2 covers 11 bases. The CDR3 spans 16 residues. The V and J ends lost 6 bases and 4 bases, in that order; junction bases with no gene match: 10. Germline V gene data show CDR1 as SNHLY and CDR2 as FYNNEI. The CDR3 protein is CASRDQGLAVRETQYF. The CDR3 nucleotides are TGTGCCAGCAGAGATCAGGGACTAGCGGTTCGAGAGACCCAGTACTTC.

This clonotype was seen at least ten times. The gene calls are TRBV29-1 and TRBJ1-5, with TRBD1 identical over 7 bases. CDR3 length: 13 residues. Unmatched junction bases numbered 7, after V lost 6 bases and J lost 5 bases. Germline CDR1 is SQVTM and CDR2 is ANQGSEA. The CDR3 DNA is TGCAGCGTCGCGACAGGGACCGATCAGCCCCAGCATTTT. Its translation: CSVATGTDQPQHF.

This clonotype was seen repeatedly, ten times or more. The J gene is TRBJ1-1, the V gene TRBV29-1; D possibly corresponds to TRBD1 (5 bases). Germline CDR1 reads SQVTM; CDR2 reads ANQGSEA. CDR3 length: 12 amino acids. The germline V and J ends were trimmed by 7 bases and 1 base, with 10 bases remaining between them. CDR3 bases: TGCAGCGCCCTAACAGGGAACACTGAAGCTTTCTTT. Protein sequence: CSALTGNTEAFF.

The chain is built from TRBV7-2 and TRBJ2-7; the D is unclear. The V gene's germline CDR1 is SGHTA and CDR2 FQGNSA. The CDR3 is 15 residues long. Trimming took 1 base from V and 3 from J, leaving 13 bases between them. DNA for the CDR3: TGTGCCAGCAGCTTAGACACGAAAGGGAACTACGAGCAGTACTTC. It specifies CASSLDTKGNYEQYF. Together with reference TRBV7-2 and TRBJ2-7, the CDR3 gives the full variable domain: GAGVSQSPSNKVTEKGKDVELRCDPISGHTALYWYRQSLGQGLEFLIYFQGNSAPDKSGLPSDRFSAERTGGSVSTLTIQRTQQEDSAVYLCASSLDTKGNYEQYFGPGTRLTVT.